This TCR beta chain was identified in a study of blood T cell repertoires in COVID-19. Some clones are missing from TCRdb's copy, which holds only in-frame ones; the method was immunoSEQ multiplex PCR. The sample has 43,000 or so clones, around 80% seen once. Germline-derived CDR1 and CDR2 are SGHRS and YFSETQ. V was clipped by 5 bases and J by 4 bases, with 12 bases between them. The CDR3 runs 13 residues. Material for sequencing was peripheral blood. The origin of this receptor is a woman aged 60-75 years with acute or convalescent COVID-19. The V gene is TRBV5-1, the J gene TRBJ1-2, with D possibly being TRBD1 (6 bases). The CDR3 is CASSLRDTYGYTF. CDR3 in DNA: TGCGCCAGCAGTCTCCGGGACACCTATGGCTACACCTTC. Filled out from reference TRBV5-1 and TRBJ1-2, the complete variable domain reads KAGVTQTPRYLIKTRGQQVTLSCSPISGHRSVSWYQQTPGQGLQFLFEYFSETQRNKGNFPGRFSGRQFSNSRSEMNVSTLELGDSALYLCASSLRDTYGYTFGSGTRLTVV.